The clone carrying this T cell receptor beta chain was found once. Its antigen is unidentified. CDR1 and CDR2 from the germline V gene are LGHNT and FRNRAP. The CDR3 contains 15 residues. V trimming: 6 bases; J trimming: 5 bases; junction bases outside the gene matches: 4. The sample is drawn from a study of shared clonotypes between healthy human individuals. General study points: Against clonotypes common to all four donors, non-shared ones had lower generation probabilities.

Libraries were prepared by immunoSEQ multiplex PCR; TCRdb keeps only in-frame clonotypes and omits some of them. The table shows hundreds of thousands of clones, with approximately 97% occurring only once. This sequence was found in a woman in her twenties or thirties in good health. The genes are TRBV12-5 and TRBJ2-2; TRBD2 matches 12 bases. Sequencing was done on a sample of naive CD4+ T cells sorted from blood. Subset reported: CD45RA+ positively selected. The CDR3 region has the DNA TGTGCTAGTGGAACCGGGACTAGCGGGACCGGGGAGCTGTTTTTT. It encodes CASGTGTSGTGELFF.